A selection of T cell receptor beta chains follows, all from one sample in a study of blood T cell repertoires in COVID-19. Generated by immunoSEQ multiplex PCR, the TCRdb table keeps only in-frame clones and is missing some. The top ten hold 2% to 2.5% of the sample, which has about 120,000 clones, roughly 83% seen once. Sequenced sample: peripheral blood. The source is a man aged 25 to 40 with acute or convalescent COVID-19. Both conserved end residues are part of each CDR3. Each record gives: V gene, D gene, J gene, clone size, CDR3 protein, CDR3 DNA. A D gene is named only where the DNA matches it firmly. For some rows the clone size is stated as once, few or many, or as a class when expanded; others skip it.

TRBV14	-	TRBJ2-5	-	CASSSARETQYF	TGTGCCAGCAGCTCCGCGAGGGAGACCCAGTACTTC
TRBV7-8	TRBD2	TRBJ2-1	-	CASSLGGTSGSYNEQFF	TGTGCCAGCAGCTTAGGGGGGACTAGCGGCTCCTACAATGAGCAGTTCTTC
TRBV7-2	-	TRBJ1-2	-	CASSLAPARRDGYTF	TGTGCCAGCAGCTTAGCTCCAGCGAGGAGGGATGGCTACACCTTC
TRBV27	TRBD1	TRBJ2-7	-	CASGRPGTGEYEQYF	TGTGCCAGCGGCCGCCCTGGGACAGGGGAGTACGAGCAGTACTTC
TRBV18	TRBD1	TRBJ1-2	few	CASSPGTGDYGYTF	TGTGCCAGCTCACCCGGGACAGGGGACTATGGCTACACCTTC
TRBV5-6	-	TRBJ2-3	-	CASSLGGDNTDTQYF	TGTGCCAGCAGCTTGGGTGGGGACAACACAGATACGCAGTATTTT
TRBV19	-	TRBJ1-1	-	CASSLRQGTTEAFF	TGTGCCAGTAGCCTAAGGCAGGGCACCACTGAAGCTTTCTTT
TRBV3-1/TRBV3-2	TRBD2	TRBJ2-7	-	CASGGGNYEQYF	TGTGCCAGCGGCGGGGGGAACTACGAGCAGTACTTC
TRBV19	-	TRBJ2-1	-	CASSIGLAPYNEQFF	TGTGCCAGTAGTATCGGTCTAGCGCCCTACAATGAGCAGTTCTTC
TRBV5-1	-	TRBJ1-6	-	CASSLGGTYNSPLHF	TGCGCCAGCAGCTTGGGAGGGACTTATAATTCACCCCTCCACTTT
TRBV9	TRBD1	TRBJ2-3	-	CASSQSWGQGDPDTQYF	TGTGCCAGCAGCCAAAGTTGGGGACAGGGCGACCCAGATACGCAGTATTTT